This TCR beta chain was obtained from a study of T cells in Graves' hyperthyroidism and ophthalmopathy. Findings of the study overall: Most expanded thyroid clonotypes above 0.001 recurred in blood. Model-based prediction identified ophthalmopathy a median 6.5 months prior to its onset.

There were TCR beta CDR3 regions amplified from RNA transcripts. TCR CDR3 underwent first-round RT-PCR with the HTBI primer set. TCRdb fed the multiplex PCR reads into MiXCR, producing one record per CDR3 protein. The repertoire has 550,000 to 800,000 distinct CDR3 sequences, over 15% of them found once; the top ten carry roughly 8%. Trimming removed 5 bases from V and 11 bases from J, with 12 bases in between. The CDR3 is 11 residues long. The V gene's germline CDR1 is SGHTA and CDR2 FQGNSA. Graves' hyperthyroidism without ophthalmopathy progression within 18 months was termed stable. Uncontrolled infection, other autoimmune disease, pregnancy and lactation each barred patients from inclusion. This clonotype was detected many times. Antigen specificity is unknown.

Sequences were obtained from blood. The chain joins TRBV7-2 to TRBJ1-2; no definite D call. This sequence originates from a man aged 18-30 years with Graves' hyperthyroidism. Here the CDR3 DNA reads TGTGCCAGCAGCCAAAGGACGGAGTACACCTTC. It translates to CASSQRTEYTF.